The T cell receptor (beta chain) under discussion was sequenced for a study of blood T cells in healthy people across ages (dated by TCRdb to about 2015). Regarding the study in general: In model experiments, template switching captured roughly one uniquely barcoded TCR beta cDNA molecule for every two T cells. Using deep sequencing normalized with unique cDNA molecular identifiers, the study measured how TCR beta repertoire diversity changes with age. The donors were split into four age groups: young (average roughly 15 years), middle-aged (about 40), aged (approximately 60) and long-lived (roughly 77). To avoid experimental bias, donors of different ages were randomly spread across the sequencing lanes. For two donors (one aged 18 to 30 and one aged 80 or older), the study analyzed two additional independent replicas of 1 million unique cDNA reads from the same blood draw. General findings and caveats noted by the study authors: A strong correlation was found between observed TCR beta diversity and the percentage of naive T cells measured by flow cytometry. Estimates of total diversity from one million sequenced T cells were regarded as lower bounds and underestimates. Because the CMV infection status of the donors was unknown, age-related changes in expanded clonotypes may potentially have been confounded. Observed TCR beta diversity per million T cells fell roughly linearly with age, and a significant reduction was already apparent by age approximately 40. Bulk unsorted PBMC profiling prevented conclusive comparison of naive and antigen-experienced compartments. The long-lived group showed more naive CD4+ T cells, fewer expanded clones and increased TCR diversity than the aged group, suggesting age selection.

The method was 5' RACE. Sequenced using an Illumina HiSeq 2500. A second PCR of about 6 to 11 cycles was performed with a sample-barcoded 5' primer and a J-beta primer mix. A unique molecular identifier was introduced onto each TCR beta cDNA molecule by a template-switch 5' adaptor carrying 12 random nucleotides. At least 2.5 million CDR3-containing paired-end reads were obtained from each sample. First-strand cDNA was synthesized from all RNA with the Mint cDNA synthesis kit, primed by a TRBC-specific oligonucleotide. Following uracil-DNA glycosylase treatment, all cDNA underwent a first 18-cycle PCR with the universal primers M1SS and BC2_uni_R. The authors processed their data as follows. For normalization, 1 million high-quality reads, each with a distinct molecular identifier, were randomly selected from each sample. Instead of being binned into consensus sequences, reads with shared molecular identifiers were discarded. CDR3 identification, clonotype clustering and error correction used MiTCR with a Q25 quality threshold and the strictest error-elimination algorithm. A nonparametric unseen species model with Euler transformation was used to estimate lower-bound total TCR beta diversity. In-frame beta chains were kept once TCRdb had trimmed the public reads at Q25 with fastp and called clones with MiXCR. Records with the same CDR3 protein are collapsed into one entry carrying the most frequent genes and DNA. V and J calls and clone size were set by TCRdb, not the authors. Across this sample there are some 700,000 distinct CDR3 sequences, with about 42% seen only once. The top ten clonotypes cover 20% to 25% of the sample.

The CDR3 runs 11 residues from the cysteine to the phenylalanine. Only the CDR3 DNA stays, 33 bases, in frame from base 1. CDR1 and CDR2 are read off the germline V gene as SQVTM and ANQGSEA. This clonotype was observed a few times. There is no known antigen for this receptor. A much larger clonotype is one base distant, so this may be a read error. Donors were 30 to 45 systemically healthy Caucasian individuals from Russia aged 6 to 90 years. About 10 milliliters of peripheral blood were collected from each donor into EDTA-treated Vacutainer tubes. Ficoll-Paque density-gradient centrifugation was used to isolate PBMCs, with at least 6.5 million obtained per sample. Trizol reagent was used to extract total RNA from PBMCs, with at least 6 micrograms per sample. For every donor, flow cytometry on a PBMC aliquot measured the percentage of naive CD45RAhigh/CD27high T cells.

The source of this sequence is a woman aged 55-69 years in good health. Material: blood. The chain employs TRBV29-1 and TRBJ2-5, with the D segment identity uncertain. The CDR3 sequence is CSGEVGETQYF. The sequenced DNA is TGCAGCGGTGAAGTCGGCGAGACCCAGTACTTC.